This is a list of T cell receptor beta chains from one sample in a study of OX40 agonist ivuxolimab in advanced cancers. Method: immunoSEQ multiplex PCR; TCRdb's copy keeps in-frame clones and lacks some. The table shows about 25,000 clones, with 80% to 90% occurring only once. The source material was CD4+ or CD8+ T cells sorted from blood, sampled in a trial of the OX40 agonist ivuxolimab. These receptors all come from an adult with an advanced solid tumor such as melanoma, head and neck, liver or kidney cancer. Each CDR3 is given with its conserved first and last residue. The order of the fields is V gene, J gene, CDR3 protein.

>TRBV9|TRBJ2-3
CASSRGGSGTQYF
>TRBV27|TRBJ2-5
CASGDQETQYF
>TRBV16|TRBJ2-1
CASSQSLTNEQFF
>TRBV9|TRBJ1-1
CASSLGTGVGTEAFF
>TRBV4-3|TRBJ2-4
CASSQETGAKIQYF
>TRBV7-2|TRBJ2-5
CASSLVAGQSGIQYF
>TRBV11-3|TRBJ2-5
CASSKGDQKETQYF
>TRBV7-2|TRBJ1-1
CASSLSRGQTEAFF
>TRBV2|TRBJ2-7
CASSWGLATYEQYF
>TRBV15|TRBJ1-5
CATSRVGSNQPQHF
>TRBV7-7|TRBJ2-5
CASSLVWEETQYF